The 18 T cell receptor beta chains listed next were all sequenced from one sample in a study of shared clonotypes between healthy human individuals. The protocol was immunoSEQ multiplex PCR, while the TCRdb copy is restricted to in-frame clones and leaves out a portion. The repertoire holds around 980,000 clones, approximately 80% seen once, with 0.6% to 0.7% in the top ten. Sequenced input: memory CD4+ T cells from PBMCs. Noted subset: CD45RA-negative fraction. Receptor source: a man between 18 and 29 years old in good health. Some clones in this sample may be carry-over from other donors' samples.

The gene calls are TRBV5-4 and TRBJ2-2; perhaps TRBD2 as D (5 bases). The germline V gene encodes CDR1 SGHNT and CDR2 YYREEE (reference sequence). The CDR3 covers 15 residues. Trimming stripped 4 bases from V and 7 bases from J, with 17 bases between. The CDR3 nucleotides read TGTGCCAGCAGCCCGGACGGAGGCTGGGGCGGGGAGCTGTTTTTT. Protein: CASSPDGGWGGELFF.

The gene calls are TRBV7-2 and TRBJ2-5; TRBD1 might be the D (5 bases). The CDR3 runs to 13 residues. V lost 2 bases to trimming and J lost 8 bases, with 12 bases between them. CDR1 and CDR2 from the germline V gene are SGHTA and FQGNSA. The CDR3 loop reads CASSLSSTVTQYF. CDR3 nucleotide sequence: TGTGCCAGCAGCTTATCCTCGACAGTCACCCAGTACTTC.

As to this clone: A read error may account for a junction end that differs from germline. The chain joins TRBV5-6 to TRBJ2-1, with D possibly being TRBD2 (6 bases). This CDR3 spans 12 amino acids. CDR1 and CDR2 (germline): SGHDT, YYEEEE. CDR3 residues: CASSLASRELVF. DNA of the CDR3: TGTGCCAGCAGCTTGGCCAGTCGGGAGTTGGTCTTC.

The V gene is TRBV5-1, the J gene TRBJ1-2; tentative D call: TRBD1 (5 bases). Deletions cut 0 bases from V and 5 bases from J, with 14 bases between. In germline, CDR1 is SGHRS, CDR2 YFSETQ. The CDR3 totals 15 residues. For the CDR3, the DNA is TGCGCCAGCAGCTTGGCCGCGGGGACTCCTTATGGCTACACCTTC. This sequence encodes CASSLAAGTPYGYTF.

This clone has a single count. This chain joins TRBV7-9 and TRBJ2-3; D unresolved. The CDR3 covers 14 residues. Trimming removed 0 bases from V and 3 bases from J, with 7 bases in between. Germline CDR1 reads SEHNR; CDR2 reads FQNEAQ (reference sequence). Here the CDR3 DNA reads TGTGCCAGCAGCTTAGCAGTTCAGACAGATACGCAGTATTTT. As protein: CASSLAVQTDTQYF.

A word on this clone: This may come from a read error, since a much larger clone is one base off. Other nucleotide sequences from this sample produce the same CDR3. CDR3 sequence: CASSLDSPGSSVLTF. The DNA of the CDR3 is TGCGCCAGCAGCTTGGACTCACCGGGGAGTAGCGTCCTGACCTTC. V is TRBV5-1 and J is TRBJ2-6, with D possibly being TRBD2 (5 bases). The V gene's germline CDR1 is SGHRS and CDR2 YFSETQ. This CDR3 is 15 amino acids long.

V usage is TRBV25-1 and J usage is TRBJ2-6; TRBD2 might be the D (5 bases). The V end was cut by 1 base, the J end by 0 bases, with 10 bases between. The CDR3 is 17 residues long. Germline V gene data show CDR1 as MGHDK and CDR2 as SYGVNS. The CDR3 DNA is TGTGCCAGCAGTGAATTGGCGGGCAGCTCTGGGGCCAACGTCCTGACTTTC. Translated, it gives CASSELAGSSGANVLTF.

This clone is a singleton in its sample. The same CDR3 also results from other DNA sequences found in this sample. This chain links TRBV7-2 with TRBJ2-1; no clear D gene. CDR1 and CDR2 (germline): SGHTA, FQGNSA. The CDR3 spans 14 residues. Trimming stripped 1 base from V and 4 bases from J, with 8 bases between. CDR3 coding DNA: TGTGCCAGCAGCTTAGGTCAGGCTTACAATGAGCAGTTCTTC. Translating gives CASSLGQAYNEQFF.

This chain connects TRBV4-2 to TRBJ1-4; the D is unclear. V was trimmed by 4 bases and J by 8 bases, leaving 14 bases between them. The CDR3 contains 14 residues. Germline V lookup: CDR1 LGHNA, CDR2 YNFKEQ. The CDR3 coding sequence is TGTGCCAGCAGCCTTGGGGTTTTAAGCGAAAAACTGTTTTTT. This translates into CASSLGVLSEKLFF.

The rearrangement links TRBV5-1 to TRBJ2-4; possibly TRBD1 or TRBD2 for D (5 bases each). The CDR3 is 15 residues long. Trimming removed 4 bases at V and 5 bases at J, with 16 bases between. Germline V CDR1 and CDR2: SGHRS, YFSETQ. The CDR3 region is CASSPIQGPENIQYF. In nucleotides, the CDR3 is TGCGCCAGCAGCCCTATCCAGGGACCCGAAAACATTCAGTACTTC.

This rearrangement joins TRBV30 to TRBJ2-7, with 7 bases fitting TRBD2. Germline V gene data show CDR1 as GTSNPN and CDR2 as SVGIG (reference sequence). The CDR3 is 14 amino acids. The junction had 11 bases not matched to a gene; V was cut back by 3 bases and J by 6 bases. The CDR3 bases are TGTGCCTGGAGATACCTCTCCGGACTAGGCGAGCAGTACTTC. Residues: CAWRYLSGLGEQYF. Based on the CDR3 plus reference TRBV30 and TRBJ2-7, the full variable domain is SQTIHQWPATLVQPVGSPLSLECTVEGTSNPNLYWYRQAAGRGLQLLFYSVGIGQISSEVPQNLSASRPQDRQFILSSKKLLLSDSGFYLCAWRYLSGLGEQYFGPGTRLTVT.

The chain couples TRBV30 to TRBJ1-2; no definite D call. This CDR3 region has 13 residues. Trimming removed 0 bases from V and 7 bases from J, with 12 bases in between. CDR1 and CDR2 (germline): GTSNPN, SVGIG (reference sequence). DNA of the CDR3: TGTGCCTGGAGTGTCGTTTCGGGTAGTGGCTACACCTTC. Its protein product is CAWSVVSGSGYTF. Full variable domain (rest looked up from reference TRBV30 and TRBJ1-2): SQTIHQWPATLVQPVGSPLSLECTVEGTSNPNLYWYRQAAGRGLQLLFYSVGIGQISSEVPQNLSASRPQDRQFILSSKKLLLSDSGFYLCAWSVVSGSGYTFGSGTRLTVV.

CDR3 nucleotides: TGCGCCAGCAGCCCCGGGACAGGTCTCCCCTACGAGCAGTACTTC. Translated, it gives CASSPGTGLPYEQYF. This sequence joins TRBV5-1 and TRBJ2-7; TRBD1 matches 8 bases. The CDR3 sequence is 15 residues long. J was trimmed by 2 bases and V by 4 bases; bases with no gene match: 8. Per germline, CDR1 SGHRS and CDR2 YFSETQ. Together with reference TRBV5-1 and TRBJ2-7, the CDR3 gives the full variable domain: KAGVTQTPRYLIKTRGQQVTLSCSPISGHRSVSWYQQTPGQGLQFLFEYFSETQRNKGNFPGRFSGRQFSNSRSEMNVSTLELGDSALYLCASSPGTGLPYEQYFGPGTRLTVT.

The chain employs TRBV28 and TRBJ2-3; 7 bases agree with TRBD2. The CDR3 covers 13 residues. V shed 6 bases, J shed 4 bases, and the junction held 4 bases outside the gene matches. The germline V gene has CDR1 MDHEN and CDR2 SYDVKM. CDR3: CASRGGSADTQYF. CDR3 nucleotides: TGTGCCAGCAGGGGGGGGAGCGCAGATACGCAGTATTTT.

This clone was counted between two and nine times. This rearrangement joins TRBV18 to TRBJ1-5; D is perhaps TRBD1 (5 bases). This CDR3 region has 15 residues. Trimming left V 3 bases short and J 5 bases short, with 14 bases between. Germline V lookup: CDR1 KGHSH, CDR2 LQKENI. Here the CDR3 DNA reads TGTGCCAGCTCACCCACGGGACTAAGCGATCAGCCCCAGCATTTT. Translation gives CASSPTGLSDQPQHF.

The chain has TRBV29-1 and TRBJ2-7; 7 bases match TRBD1. The CDR3 runs 13 residues. The V segment lost 5 bases and the J segment 6 bases; nucleotides outside the gene matches: 10. In germline, CDR1 is SQVTM, CDR2 ANQGSEA. The CDR3 region has the DNA TGCAGCGTTCGTGGGGACAGAGCGAGCGAGCAGTACTTC. As protein: CSVRGDRASEQYF.

The chain is built from TRBV2 and TRBJ1-3, with D unresolved. Germline-derived CDR1 and CDR2 are SNHLY and FYNNEI. V gave up 4 bases and J gave up 1 base, with 11 bases separating them. The CDR3 has 15 amino acids. CDR3 residues: CASSGRLLSGNTIYF. In nucleotides, the CDR3 is TGTGCCAGCAGTGGTAGACTACTATCTGGAAACACCATATATTTT.

The rearrangement joins TRBV29-1 to TRBJ2-4; D is possibly TRBD2 (5 bases). The V gene's germline CDR1 is SQVTM and CDR2 ANQGSEA. The ends were cut back, 4 bases at V and 0 bases at J, with 7 bases in the middle. CDR3 size: 13 residues. For the CDR3, the DNA is TGCAGCGTTGTCGGGATAGCCAAAAACATTCAGTACTTC. This gives the protein CSVVGIAKNIQYF. Drawing the rest from reference TRBV29-1 and TRBJ2-4, the complete variable domain is SAVISQKPSRDICQRGTSLTIQCQVDSQVTMMFWYRQQPGQSLTLIATANQGSEATYESGFVIDKFPISRPNLTFSTLTVSNMSPEDSSIYLCSVVGIAKNIQYFGAGTRLSVL.